This entry features one T cell receptor (beta chain) sequence. Its cognate antigen is unknown. The sample belongs to a study of identical twins. Trimming shortened V by 1 base and J by 2 bases, and 8 bases separated the two germline ends. This CDR3 region has 13 residues. Germline CDR1 and CDR2: GTSNPN and SVGIG (reference sequence). Whole-study results and caveats: Shared out-of-frame alpha sequences (those common to twins) showed excess low generation probability. Analyses based on zero insertions could be partly confounded by invariant MAIT and iNKT cells. With monozygotic twins, out-of-frame TCR alpha sharing exceeded what models estimated.

cDNA carried unique molecular identifiers, and a universal primer site was added by template switching. From the 5' RACE reads, TCRdb called clonotypes with MiXCR, one entry per CDR3 protein. Here the sample spans 1.5 million to 2 million distinct CDR3 sequences, around 33% being singletons. J is TRBJ2-5 and V is TRBV30, with D perhaps matching TRBD1 (6 bases). The sequenced material came from cord blood. This receptor was identified in a newborn girl in good health. The CDR3 is CAWSGGGQETQYF. The CDR3 nucleotides read TGTGCCTGGAGTGGAGGGGGTCAAGAGACCCAGTACTTC.